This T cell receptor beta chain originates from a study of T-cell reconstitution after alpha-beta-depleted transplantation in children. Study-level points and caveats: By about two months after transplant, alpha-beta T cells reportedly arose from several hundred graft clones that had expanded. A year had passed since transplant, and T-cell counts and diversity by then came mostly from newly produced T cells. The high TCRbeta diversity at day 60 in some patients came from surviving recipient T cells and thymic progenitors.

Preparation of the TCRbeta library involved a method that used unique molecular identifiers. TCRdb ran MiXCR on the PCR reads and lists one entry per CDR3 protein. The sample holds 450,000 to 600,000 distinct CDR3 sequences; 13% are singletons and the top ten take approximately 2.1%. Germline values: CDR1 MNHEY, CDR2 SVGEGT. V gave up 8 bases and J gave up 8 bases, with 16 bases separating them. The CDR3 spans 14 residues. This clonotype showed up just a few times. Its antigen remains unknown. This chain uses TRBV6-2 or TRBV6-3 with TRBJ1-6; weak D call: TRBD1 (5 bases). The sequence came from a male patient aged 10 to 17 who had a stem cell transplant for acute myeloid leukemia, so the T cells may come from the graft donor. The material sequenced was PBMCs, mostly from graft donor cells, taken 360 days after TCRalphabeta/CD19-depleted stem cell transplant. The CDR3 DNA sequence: TGTGCCAGCGTGGAGGTGGGGGTGCATTCACCCCTCCACTTT. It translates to CASVEVGVHSPLHF.